This TCR beta chain was captured by sequencing in a study of beta chain features in type 1 diabetes. Study-level points and caveats: When Type 1 diabetes patients were examined, their TCRB CDR3s proved moderately but significantly shorter in all four CD4+ subsets.

The investigators reverse transcribed all of the isolated RNA, so they sequenced expressed TCRB transcripts. Mean read depth for naive, central memory and regulatory T cell samples was around 3.8 million reads. Method: immunoSEQ multiplex PCR; TCRdb's copy keeps in-frame clones and lacks some. This sample has 860,000 or so clones, with 15% to 20% found just once. This clone was recorded a few times. The antigen is unknown. Per the germline V gene, CDR1 is MNHNS and CDR2 is SASEGT. Trimming left V 0 bases short and J 12 bases short, with 21 bases between. The CDR3 extends over 16 amino acids. Every single donor gave one heparinised blood draw, and these averaged roughly 120 mL. CD45RO/CCR7/CD25/CD127/CD95/CD27 staining was used to isolate CD4+ naive, central memory, regulatory and stem cell-like memory cells by sorting.

The V and J genes are TRBV6-1 and TRBJ2-4; the D is unclear. The sequenced sample consisted of naive CD4+ T cells from blood. This TCR came from a woman aged 18-30 years in good health. CDR3 in amino acids: CASSEARFPGIKTQYF. Here the CDR3 DNA reads TGTGCCAGCAGTGAAGCGAGGTTTCCTGGGATAAAGACTCAGTACTTC.